Sequencing of this T cell receptor beta chain was carried out in a study of T cell changes during pregnancy in multiple sclerosis. The assay was immunoSEQ multiplex PCR, and TCRdb's table has in-frame clones only and misses some. This sample carries 75,000 to 100,000 clones, approximately 90% of them seen once, and the ten largest clones take 0.76%. The CDR3 length is 17 residues. Germline-derived CDR1 and CDR2 are LNHNV and YYDKDF (reference sequence). The V segment lost 0 bases and the J segment 2 bases; nucleotides outside the gene matches: 10. V gene TRBV15 combines with J gene TRBJ2-7; 7 positions agree with TRBD1. The input for sequencing was peripheral blood, taken in the second trimester of pregnancy. The sequence was obtained from a female donor in good health, enrolled as a control in a pregnancy study. This chain's CDR3 is CATSRDRGRWIPYEQYF. Here the CDR3 DNA reads TGTGCCACCAGCAGAGATAGGGGGCGTTGGATTCCCTACGAGCAGTACTTC.